What follows are 30 T cell receptor beta chains derived from one specimen sequenced in a study of blood T cells in healthy people across ages. The use of a sample-barcoded 5' primer and a J-beta primer mix characterized a second PCR of roughly 6 to 11 cycles. One entry per CDR3 protein results from TCRdb running MiXCR on the 5' RACE reads. The data hold hundreds of thousands of distinct CDR3 sequences, with around a quarter observed a single time. This sample was also put to use in a study of T cells of mothers and their children.

Sequencing was carried out using blood. The receptor set was obtained from a boy between 10 and 17 years old in good health.

In its sample, this clonotype was seen a few times. This sequence joins TRBV2 and TRBJ2-5; tentatively, D is TRBD2 (6 bases). Judging by the DNA end, TRBJ2-1 fits better; the J call may be wrong. The CDR3 is 16 amino acids. Germline CDR1 SNHLY, CDR2 FYNNEI. CDR3 protein: CASRHQAGTPTSEQFF. The DNA for the CDR3 is TGTGCCAGCAGGCATCAAGCAGGGACTCCGACGTCGGAGCAGTTCTTC.

This clonotype has only a few counts. The V call is TRBV7-2, the J call TRBJ2-7, with TRBD1 identical over 10 bases. Unmatched junction bases numbered 5, after V lost 7 bases and J lost 2 bases. CDR1 and CDR2 from the germline V gene are SGHTA and FQGNSA. This CDR3 contains 14 residues. In nucleotides, the CDR3 is TGTGCCAGCACCTGGGGGACAGGGGCCTACGAGCAGTACTTC. It is translated as CASTWGTGAYEQYF.

The chain has TRBV11-2 and TRBJ2-7, with no clear D. With 2 bases removed from V and 2 bases from J, the gap between germline ends came to 19 bases. The CDR3 covers 17 residues. Germline CDR1 reads SGHAT; CDR2 reads FQNNGV. The CDR3 sequence: CASSLRRDTLTPYEQYF. CDR3 nucleotides: TGTGCCAGCAGCTTACGTAGAGACACTCTTACCCCCTACGAGCAGTACTTC.

The table lists this clonotype with a few counts. The chain recombines TRBV4-1 with TRBJ2-3; no firm D call. The CDR3 totals 15 residues. With 4 bases removed from V and 0 bases from J, the gap between germline ends came to 11 bases. Germline V CDR1 and CDR2: MGHRA, YSYEKL. The CDR3 sequence is CASSPLGTSTDTQYF. CDR3 nucleotides: TGCGCCAGCAGCCCCCTAGGAACTAGCACAGATACGCAGTATTTT.

The chain uses TRBV7-2 and TRBJ2-4, with TRBD2 identical over 8 bases. With V trimmed by 2 bases and J by 6 bases, 0 bases remained unmatched. The CDR3 contains 13 residues. The germline V gene encodes CDR1 SGHTA and CDR2 FQGNSA. The CDR3 loop is CASSLTSGNIQYF. As DNA, the CDR3 is TGTGCCAGCAGCTTAACTAGCGGAAACATTCAGTACTTC. The whole variable domain, filled in from reference TRBV7-2 and TRBJ2-4, reads GAGVSQSPSNKVTEKGKDVELRCDPISGHTALYWYRQSLGQGLEFLIYFQGNSAPDKSGLPSDRFSAERTGGSVSTLTIQRTQQEDSAVYLCASSLTSGNIQYFGAGTRLSVL.

The chain is built from TRBV10-3 and TRBJ2-2; the match to TRBD1 covers 7 bases. V gave up 6 bases and J gave up 2 bases; unmatched junction bases: 3. Germline V lookup: CDR1 ENHRY, CDR2 SYGVKD. The CDR3 spans 14 residues. CDR3 protein: CAIRGGGNTGELFF. CDR3 sequence (DNA): TGTGCCATCAGAGGGGGCGGTAACACCGGGGAGCTGTTTTTT.

The gene calls are TRBV27 and TRBJ1-2; D is undetermined. The V gene lost 2 bases and the J gene lost 8 bases, with 12 bases spanning the gap. Germline assignment: CDR1 MNHEY and CDR2 SMNVEV (reference sequence). CDR3 size: 13 residues. The CDR3 here is CASSLAGDNGYTF. CDR3 bases: TGTGCCAGCAGTTTAGCAGGAGATAACGGCTACACCTTC.

The chain uses TRBV20-1 and TRBJ2-5; no clear D gene. Germline V CDR1 and CDR2: DFQATT, SNEGSKA (reference sequence). Trimming shortened V by 0 bases and J by 0 bases, and 8 bases separated the two germline ends. The CDR3 has 14 amino acids. In DNA form, the CDR3 reads TGCAGTGCTAGAGATTTTAGGGACCAAGAGACCCAGTACTTC. Protein: CSARDFRDQETQYF.

This clonotype was counted only a few times. The CDR3 carries no conserved terminal phenylalanine or tryptophan, so it likely arises from a read error. It is unclear where the CDR3 begins or ends on the DNA, so no DNA is shown, and the CDR3 is as TCRdb lists it. This chain joins TRBV21-1 and TRBJ2-3; the D call in the table, TRBD1, was not verified against the DNA. TRBV21-1 constitutes a pseudogene. The CDR3 spans 12 residues, counting both ends. The CDR3 sequence is CARPTAGGDALV.

The chain links TRBV2 to TRBJ2-5, with 8 bases fitting TRBD1. The end of the DNA is better explained by TRBJ2-7, so the J call may be wrong. The germline V gene encodes CDR1 SNHLY and CDR2 FYNNEI. The length of the CDR3 is 16 residues. The CDR3 here is CASSEGLTGVPYEQYF. CDR3 nucleotides: TGTGCCAGCAGTGAAGGCCTGACAGGGGTTCCCTACGAGCAGTACTTC.

The genes are TRBV3-1 and TRBJ2-3; 7 nucleotides match TRBD1. Germline CDR1 is LGHDT and CDR2 is YNNKEL (reference sequence). Losses at the gene ends were 0 bases for V and 2 bases for J; bases not matched to a gene: 8. The CDR3 runs 17 residues. CDR3 sequence (DNA): TGTGCCAGCAGCCAAGAACCGGGACAGCCGGACACAGATACGCAGTATTTT. It translates to CASSQEPGQPDTDTQYF.

This clonotype was seen more than once but under ten times. This chain connects TRBV10-2 to TRBJ2-3; the match to TRBD1 covers 9 bases. This CDR3 region has 16 residues. V trimming: 8 bases; J trimming: 4 bases; junction bases outside the gene matches: 13. The germline V gene has CDR1 WSHSY and CDR2 SAAADI. This CDR3 reads CASRDRVIKNADTQYF. In nucleotides, the CDR3 is TGCGCCAGCCGGGACAGGGTAATCAAGAATGCAGATACGCAGTATTTT.

The chain couples TRBV11-1 to TRBJ2-2; 13 bases map to TRBD2. V lost 5 bases and J lost 4; bases outside the gene matches: 7. This CDR3 comprises 17 residues. Germline loops: CDR1 SGHAT, CDR2 FQDESV (reference sequence). Here the CDR3 DNA reads TGTGCCAGCAGCCCGACTAGCGGGAGGTCCCTCACCGGGGAGCTGTTTTTT. This gives the protein CASSPTSGRSLTGELFF.

The chain recombines TRBV4-3 with TRBJ1-4; possibly TRBD1 for D (6 bases). CDR3 size: 15 residues. Germline CDR1 and CDR2: LGHNA and YSLEER. Trimming shortened V by 0 bases and J by 8 bases, and 13 bases separated the two germline ends. In DNA, the CDR3 is TGCGCCAGCAGCCAAGAATTCCGGAGGGGGGAAAAACTGTTTTTT. As protein: CASSQEFRRGEKLFF.

The chain combines TRBV5-1 with TRBJ2-5; weak D call: TRBD2 (5 bases). Germline V gene lookup returns CDR1 SGHRS and CDR2 YFSETQ. This CDR3 spans 14 amino acids. The ends were cut back, 2 bases at V and 5 bases at J, with 13 bases in the middle. In DNA form, the CDR3 reads TGCGCCAGCAGCTTAGTAGCGTTCGAGGAGACCCAGTACTTC. This sequence encodes CASSLVAFEETQYF.

J is TRBJ2-5 and V is TRBV7-6; 12 positions match TRBD2. The CDR3 sequence is 14 residues long. J lost 6 bases, V lost 5 bases, and 4 bases had no gene match. The germline CDR1 and CDR2 sequences are SGHVS and FNYEAQ. CDR3: CASSGLAGPKTQYF. The CDR3 bases are TGTGCCAGCAGCGGACTAGCGGGACCAAAGACCCAGTACTTC.

The sample holds a few counts of this clonotype. This rearrangement joins TRBV14 to TRBJ2-5, with D possibly being TRBD1 or TRBD2 (5 bases each). The DNA end favors TRBJ2-7, so the J call may be wrong. This CDR3 has 14 residues. Germline CDR1 is SGHDN and CDR2 is FVKESK. The CDR3 loop is CASSHQGRLYEQYF. The CDR3 region has the DNA TGTGCCAGCAGCCATCAGGGACGGCTCTACGAGCAGTACTTC.

This clonotype appeared a few times. The chain couples TRBV11-2 to TRBJ1-1; weak D call: TRBD1 (5 bases). Per the germline V gene, CDR1 is SGHAT and CDR2 is FQNNGV. The CDR3 is 13 residues long. Trimming took off 5 bases at V and 1 base at J, with 8 bases between the two ends. The CDR3 is CASSAQGNTEAFF. CDR3 DNA: TGTGCCAGCAGCGCTCAGGGGAACACTGAAGCTTTCTTT.

This chain connects TRBV15 to TRBJ2-3, with D possibly matching TRBD1 (5 bases). Between the trimmed V and J ends, which lost 1 base and 6 bases, there was a span of 14 bases. Germline loops: CDR1 LNHNV, CDR2 YYDKDF (reference sequence). CDR3 size: 15 residues. CDR3 residues: CATSRVDISGDTQYF. CDR3 sequence (DNA): TGTGCCACCAGCAGAGTGGACATCTCAGGGGATACGCAGTATTTT.

This clonotype was seen repeatedly, ten times or more. V and J are TRBV27 and TRBJ1-4; D ambiguous. There are 13 residues in the CDR3. V shed 5 bases and J shed 8 bases, with 12 bases lying between them. CDR1 and CDR2 from the germline V gene are MNHEY and SMNVEV (reference sequence). CDR3 sequence reads: CASSPWTGEKLFF. The DNA of the CDR3 is TGTGCCAGCAGTCCCTGGACGGGGGAAAAACTGTTTTTT.

This clonotype was seen a few times. The chain carries TRBV5-1 and TRBJ2-5; the D is unclear. The CDR3 is 15 amino acids. V was shortened by 7 bases and J by 5 bases, with 21 bases between the two germline ends. CDR1 and CDR2 from the germline V gene are SGHRS and YFSETQ. The CDR3 loop reads CASGMADSGRETQYF. For the CDR3, the DNA is TGCGCCAGCGGTATGGCCGACTCGGGTAGGGAGACCCAGTACTTC.

The chain employs TRBV2 and TRBJ2-1; 7 positions match TRBD2. The trim removed 6 bases at V and 4 bases at J, leaving 6 bases unmatched. The germline V gene encodes CDR1 SNHLY and CDR2 FYNNEI. The CDR3 has 14 residues. In DNA, the CDR3 is TGTGCCAGCAGGGACGGGGGGTCTTACAATGAGCAGTTCTTC. Translating gives CASRDGGSYNEQFF. Together with reference TRBV2 and TRBJ2-1, the CDR3 gives the full variable domain: EPEVTQTPSHQVTQMGQEVILRCVPISNHLYFYWYRQILGQKVEFLVSFYNNEISEKSEIFDDQFSVERPDGSNFTLKIRSTKLEDSAMYFCASRDGGSYNEQFFGPGTRLTVL.

The chain employs TRBV5-1 and TRBJ2-1; D is perhaps TRBD2 (5 bases). The J call could be wrong; TRBJ2-5 is a better fit for the DNA end. Germline assignment: CDR1 SGHRS and CDR2 YFSETQ. The CDR3 consists of 14 residues. The CDR3 region has the DNA TGCGCCAGCAGCTTTGGACTCATCGGAGAGACCCAGTACTTC. Translated, it gives CASSFGLIGETQYF.

The gene calls are TRBV5-1 and TRBJ2-6; maybe TRBD2 (5 bases). The CDR3 is 14 residues long. CDR1 and CDR2 from the germline V gene are SGHRS and YFSETQ. The V end was cut by 5 bases, the J end by 2 bases, with 8 bases between. The CDR3 DNA follows: TGCGCCAGCAGGTCGGGGACTGGGGCCAACGTCCTGACTTTC. It codes for CASRSGTGANVLTF.

This clonotype has only a few counts. This chain connects TRBV10-3 to TRBJ2-3; 7 bases are shared with TRBD2. Trimming at V came to 10 bases and at J to 6 bases, leaving 16 bases not matched to a gene. In germline, CDR1 is ENHRY, CDR2 SYGVKD. The CDR3 is 15 residues long. CDR3: CATLDLRGGVDTQYF. CDR3 nucleotides: TGTGCCACCTTGGACCTGCGGGGAGGGGTGGATACGCAGTATTTT.

The chain combines TRBV7-2 with TRBJ2-5; a possible D gene is TRBD1 (5 bases). Near its end, the DNA agrees better with TRBJ2-7, so the J call may be wrong. Germline V lookup: CDR1 SGHTA, CDR2 FQGNSA. This CDR3 region has 15 residues. The CDR3 here is CASSLSGRPGYEQYF. Written as DNA, the CDR3 is TGTGCCAGCAGCTTAAGTGGCCGACCAGGGTACGAGCAGTACTTC.

The J gene is TRBJ1-1, the V gene TRBV5-1; D remains unclear. Per germline, CDR1 SGHRS and CDR2 YFSETQ. V was cut by 1 base and J by 5 bases, with 12 bases left in between. The CDR3 covers 14 residues. The CDR3 coding sequence is TGCGCCAGCAGCTTGCGAGGCGGGAAGACTGAAGCTTTCTTT. This codes for CASSLRGGKTEAFF.

J is TRBJ2-5 and V is TRBV6-6, with unresolved D. The length of the CDR3 is 16 residues. The germline gives CDR1 MNHNY, CDR2 SVGAGI (reference sequence). V gave up 7 bases and J gave up 1 base, with 19 bases separating them. The CDR3 nucleotides read TGTGCCAGCACTCACTCATCCACGAGCTTCCAAGAGACCCAGTACTTC. Its protein is CASTHSSTSFQETQYF.

This clonotype was recorded a few times. V and J are TRBV5-5 and TRBJ2-6; 7 nucleotides match TRBD1. The CDR3 covers 18 residues. The germline V gene encodes CDR1 SGHKS and CDR2 YYEKEE (reference sequence). V gave up 4 bases and J gave up 2 bases; unmatched junction bases: 12. The DNA of the CDR3 is TGTGCCAGCAGCGTCGGATCGACAGGGTCGCCTGGGGCCAACGTCCTGACTTTC. Translated, it gives CASSVGSTGSPGANVLTF.

The gene calls are TRBV7-3 and TRBJ2-2; 9 nucleotides match TRBD2. This CDR3 comprises 16 residues. Germline values: CDR1 SGHTA, CDR2 FQGTGA. The J segment lost 2 bases and the V segment lost 3 bases, leaving 4 bases of the junction unmatched. CDR3 in DNA: TGTGCCAGCAGCTTTGGGACTAGCTTTAACACCGGGGAGCTGTTTTTT. It yields the protein CASSFGTSFNTGELFF.